The next 31 T cell receptor beta chains were all read from a single sample in a study of T cells after yellow fever vaccination. From the 5' RACE reads, TCRdb called clonotypes with MiXCR, one entry per CDR3 protein. This table has under 300,000 distinct CDR3 sequences, around 7% appearing once. This material consisted of CD4+ T cells sorted from PBMCs, taken 15 days after the yellow fever booster vaccination. Receptors were obtained from a man aged 25-45 years who received the YFV17D yellow fever vaccine.

A few counts support this clonotype. The chain recombines TRBV28 with TRBJ2-2; D unclear. Per germline, CDR1 MDHEN and CDR2 SYDVKM. This CDR3 has 12 amino acids. The V gene lost 6 bases and the J gene lost 4 bases, with 6 bases spanning the gap. The CDR3: CASRGFTGELFF. The DNA for the CDR3 is TGTGCCAGCAGGGGTTTCACCGGGGAGCTGTTTTTT.

This clonotype was counted many times. V is TRBV29-1 and J is TRBJ2-7; no clear D. Germline-derived CDR1 and CDR2 are SQVTM and ANQGSEA. The V gene lost 4 bases and the J gene lost 2 bases, with 9 bases spanning the gap. This CDR3 has 12 amino acids. CDR3 DNA sequence: TGCAGCGTTGGACAAAGAGCCTACGAGCAGTACTTC. Encoded protein: CSVGQRAYEQYF.

This clonotype has only a few counts. J is TRBJ2-1 and V is TRBV6-2 or TRBV6-3, with 12 bases lining up with TRBD1. Per germline, CDR1 MNHEY and CDR2 SVGEGT. There are 18 residues in the CDR3. Trimming removed 9 bases from V and 12 bases from J; junction bases left unmatched: 24. The CDR3 protein is CARTNPGQGAPRNLGQFF. The CDR3 DNA reads as TGTGCCAGAACGAACCCGGGACAGGGGGCCCCACGGAACCTGGGGCAGTTCTTC.

This clonotype has ten or more counts. The rearrangement joins TRBV29-1 to TRBJ2-1; 7 bases are a match to TRBD2. The CDR3 contains 15 residues. The germline V gene encodes CDR1 SQVTM and CDR2 ANQGSEA. V dropped 0 bases and J dropped 4; count of bases not matched to a gene: 6. CDR3 in DNA: TGCAGCGTTGAAGATCAGCTAGCGGTGTACAATGAGCAGTTCTTC. It translates to CSVEDQLAVYNEQFF.

This clonotype was counted at least ten times. V usage is TRBV5-1 and J usage is TRBJ2-1, with D unresolved. From germline, CDR1 is SGHRS and CDR2 YFSETQ. The CDR3 length is 13 residues. V was cut by 3 bases and J by 6 bases, with 10 bases left in between. This chain's CDR3 is CASSSSLVNEQFF. The DNA of the CDR3 is TGCGCCAGCAGCTCATCGCTAGTCAATGAGCAGTTCTTC.

This clonotype was detected only a few times. The genes are TRBV11-1 and TRBJ2-3; D possibly corresponds to TRBD1 (6 bases). The V end lost 6 bases, the J end lost 0 bases, and 22 bases lay between the germline ends. The CDR3 length is 18 residues. CDR1 is SGHAT, CDR2 FQDESV, per germline (reference sequence). CDR3 loop: CASSYGQLTLSSTDTQYF. As DNA, the CDR3 is TGTGCCAGCAGTTACGGACAGCTTACTTTATCTAGCACAGATACGCAGTATTTT. Filled out from reference TRBV11-1 and TRBJ2-3, the complete variable domain reads EAEVAQSPRYKITEKSQAVAFWCDPISGHATLYWYRQILGQGPELLVQFQDESVVDDSQLPKDRFSAERLKGVDSTLKIQPAELGDSAMYLCASSYGQLTLSSTDTQYFGPGTRLTVL.

In its sample, this clonotype was seen many times. The chain is built from TRBV7-2 and TRBJ2-4, with TRBD2 matching 10 bases. Germline CDR1 is SGHTA and CDR2 is FQGNSA. Germline trimming cut 4 bases from V and 7 bases from J; bases unmatched to any gene: 7. The CDR3 is 15 amino acids. The CDR3, as DNA: TGTGCCAGCAGCTCGTATGGTAGCGGGAGGAACATTCAGTACTTC. It codes for CASSSYGSGRNIQYF.

Concerning this clonotype: It may be a read error: a sequence one base away is much more abundant. V and J are TRBV12-3 or TRBV12-4 and TRBJ2-2; a weak D match, TRBD2 (5 bases). The V end was cut by 7 bases, the J end by 4 bases, with 16 bases between. The CDR3 is 15 amino acids. The CDR3 spells CASTPQVEVTGELFF. Here the CDR3 DNA reads TGTGCCAGCACCCCACAAGTGGAGGTCACCGGGGAGCTGTTTTTT.

The chain carries TRBV10-2 and TRBJ1-2; D unclear. Germline V gene data show CDR1 as WSHSY and CDR2 as SAAADI. The germline V and J ends were trimmed by 6 bases and 4 bases, with 18 bases remaining between them. The CDR3 runs 15 residues. CDR3 nucleotide sequence: TGCGCCAGCAGGGGTCCAGCTGGAGACGGCTATGGCTACACCTTC. It yields the protein CASRGPAGDGYGYTF.

This clonotype was counted many times. The chain couples TRBV14 to TRBJ2-1; D might be TRBD2 (5 bases). This CDR3 has 15 residues. CDR1 and CDR2 from the germline V gene are SGHDN and FVKESK. V lost 4 bases and J 5 bases, leaving 15 bases between the germline ends. CDR3 coding DNA: TGTGCCAGCAGCCCCAGACTCCGGCGGGACAATGAGCAGTTCTTC. Its translation is CASSPRLRRDNEQFF.

The genes are TRBV11-2 and TRBJ2-1, with D tentatively TRBD1 (6 bases). Germline V lookup: CDR1 SGHAT, CDR2 FQNNGV. The CDR3 consists of 15 residues. V lost 5 bases and J 7 bases, leaving 18 bases between the germline ends. The CDR3 DNA reads as TGTGCCAGCAGCATCCATTGGGGGCTGCTAAATGAGCAGTTCTTC. The encoded protein is CASSIHWGLLNEQFF. Full variable domain (outside the CDR3, taken from reference TRBV11-2 and TRBJ2-1): EAGVAQSPRYKIIEKRQSVAFWCNPISGHATLYWYQQILGQGPKLLIQFQNNGVVDDSQLPKDRFSAERLKGVDSTLKIQPAKLEDSAVYLCASSIHWGLLNEQFFGPGTRLTVL.

The rearrangement uses TRBV5-1 and TRBJ2-5; the D call may be TRBD1 or TRBD2 (6 bases each). Per the germline V gene, CDR1 is SGHRS and CDR2 is YFSETQ. CDR3 size: 15 residues. V was clipped by 4 bases and J by 4 bases, with 17 bases between them. CDR3 nucleotides: TGCGCCAGCAGCACAGCCTCCGGAGGGGGAGAGACCCAGTACTTC. It codes for CASSTASGGGETQYF.

Only a few counts were recorded for this clonotype. V usage is TRBV12-5 and J usage is TRBJ1-5; D is unresolved. The CDR3 length is 14 residues. Germline-derived CDR1 and CDR2 are LGHNT and FRNRAP. V was shortened by 3 bases and J by 6 bases, with 12 bases between the two germline ends. The CDR3 protein is CASGFFGSSQPQHF. The CDR3 DNA follows: TGTGCTAGTGGTTTTTTCGGATCGTCTCAGCCCCAGCATTTT.

The chain employs TRBV6-2 or TRBV6-3 and TRBJ1-4; D not resolved. Germline V gene sequence: CDR1 MNHEY, CDR2 SVGEGT. The CDR3 covers 21 residues. V lost 1 base and J 8 bases, leaving 32 bases between the germline ends. CDR3 nucleotide sequence: TGTGCCAGCAGTTACTTCCCTGCAACCAGGATACTGAAACGGTATGGGGAAAAACTGTTTTTT. Its protein product is CASSYFPATRILKRYGEKLFF.

This chain uses TRBV28 with TRBJ1-1; D ambiguous. The CDR3 is 11 amino acids. From germline, CDR1 is MDHEN and CDR2 SYDVKM. Trimming left V 7 bases short and J 1 base short, with 4 bases between. In DNA form, the CDR3 reads TGTGCCAGCATCAGGAACACTGAAGCTTTCTTT. Translated, it gives CASIRNTEAFF.

In the case of this clonotype: A much larger clone sits a single nucleotide away, making a read error possible. The J gene is TRBJ2-7, the V gene TRBV7-6, with 7 nucleotides matching TRBD2. Germline V gene sequence: CDR1 SGHVS, CDR2 FNYEAQ. After removal of 2 bases from V and 5 bases from J, the junction contained 3 bases not matched to a gene. The CDR3 covers 13 residues. The CDR3 region is CASSLSGTHEQYF. The CDR3 DNA is TGTGCCAGCAGCTTAAGCGGGACGCACGAGCAGTACTTC.

This clonotype came up a few times. The V and J genes are TRBV3-1 and TRBJ1-1; D may be TRBD1 (6 bases). The CDR3 contains 12 residues. The ends were cut back, 1 base at V and 8 bases at J, with 8 bases in the middle. In germline, CDR1 is LGHDT, CDR2 YNNKEL (reference sequence). This CDR3 is CASSQVQGEAFF. The CDR3 nucleotides read TGTGCCAGCAGCCAAGTACAGGGAGAAGCTTTCTTT.

This clonotype was seen a few times. The chain carries TRBV5-1 and TRBJ1-5, with D possibly being TRBD1 (6 bases). The CDR3 runs to 14 residues. CDR1 SGHRS and CDR2 YFSETQ come from the germline V gene. Trimming cost V 4 bases and J 7 bases, with 15 bases left between them. The CDR3 DNA reads as TGCGCCAGCAGCGCTGCGGGGGCAGGGCAGCCCCAGCATTTT. As protein: CASSAAGAGQPQHF.

J is TRBJ2-7 and V is TRBV6-1; 8 bases line up with TRBD2. V shed 9 bases, J shed 2 bases, and the junction held 9 bases outside the gene matches. Germline CDR1 is MNHNS and CDR2 is SASEGT. The length of the CDR3 is 14 residues. CDR3 amino acids: CASASGGLAYEQYF. CDR3 sequence (DNA): TGTGCCAGTGCATCGGGAGGGCTTGCCTACGAGCAGTACTTC.

The table lists this clonotype with many counts. The genes are TRBV12-3 or TRBV12-4 and TRBJ1-2; possible D gene TRBD1, 5 bases. The CDR3 has 13 amino acids. The V end lost 6 bases, the J end lost 8 bases, and 16 bases lay between the germline ends. CDR3 nucleotides: TGTGCCAGCAGGCCCCAGGGTTTTAAGGGCTACACCTTC. The encoded protein is CASRPQGFKGYTF.

This clonotype was found a few times. The chain has TRBV6-2 or TRBV6-3 and TRBJ2-7; 13 bases are shared with TRBD2. Germline assignment: CDR1 MNHEY and CDR2 SVGEGT. V shed 5 bases, J shed 4 bases, and the junction held 8 bases outside the gene matches. The CDR3 loop spans 16 amino acids. Here the CDR3 DNA reads TGTGCCAGCAGTACCGGGACTAGCGGGATCGATTACGAGCAGTACTTC. Its protein is CASSTGTSGIDYEQYF.

Remarks on this clonotype: A single base separates this from a much larger clone, so it may be a read error. The V gene is TRBV12-3 or TRBV12-4, the J gene TRBJ2-7; TRBD1 is a possible D gene (6 bases). This CDR3 contains 13 residues. V lost 4 bases and J lost 3, with 10 bases in between. Here the CDR3 DNA reads TGTGCCAGCAGTTCGAGACAGGTCTACGAGCAGTACTTC. Encoded protein: CASSSRQVYEQYF.

This clonotype was detected many times. The chain is built from TRBV5-5 and TRBJ2-2; D gene uncertain. CDR3 size: 14 residues. Trimming took 1 base from V and 7 from J, leaving 11 bases between them. Germline-derived CDR1 and CDR2 are SGHKS and YYEKEE (reference sequence). The CDR3 DNA is TGTGCCAGCAGCTTGACCAGCACGGGCGGGGAGCTGTTTTTT. Translated: CASSLTSTGGELFF. The entire variable domain, with the rest obtained from reference TRBV5-5 and TRBJ2-2, is as follows: DAGVTQSPTHLIKTRGQQVTLRCSPISGHKSVSWYQQVLGQGPQFIFQYYEKEERGRGNFPDRFSARQFPNYSSELNVNALLLGDSALYLCASSLTSTGGELFFGEGSRLTVL.

This chain joins TRBV20-1 and TRBJ2-4; 8 bases agree with TRBD2. The J segment lost 7 bases and the V segment lost 8 bases, leaving 13 bases of the junction unmatched. The CDR3 is 14 amino acids. Germline CDR1 DFQATT, CDR2 SNEGSKA (reference sequence). This chain's CDR3 is CSLLATGGWNIQYF. The CDR3 nucleotides are TGCAGTTTGCTCGCAACGGGGGGGTGGAACATTCAGTACTTC.

In its sample, this clonotype was seen a few times. For the CDR3, the DNA is TGTGCCAGCAGCTTCCTAGTCGCCGAGCAGTACTTC. Translating gives CASSFLVAEQYF. The genes are TRBV7-9 and TRBJ2-7; D remains ambiguous. The V gene lost 3 bases and the J gene lost 6 bases, with 9 bases spanning the gap. This CDR3 spans 12 amino acids. CDR1 and CDR2 (germline): SEHNR, FQNEAQ (reference sequence).

In its sample, this clonotype was seen many times. V is TRBV20-1 and J is TRBJ2-2; perhaps D is TRBD1 or TRBD2 (5 bases each). Germline lookup yields CDR1 DFQATT and CDR2 SNEGSKA (reference sequence). CDR3 length: 14 amino acids. V gave up 1 base and J gave up 7 bases, with 13 bases separating them. CDR3 nucleotides: TGCAGTGCTAGAGCGGGACCACGAGGCGGGGAGCTGTTTTTT. This encodes CSARAGPRGGELFF.

In its sample, this clonotype was seen many times. The J gene is TRBJ2-7, the V gene TRBV7-2; D uncertain. The CDR3 runs to 13 residues. Looked up from germline, CDR1 is SGHTA and CDR2 is FQGNSA. The V end lost 1 base, the J end lost 6 bases, and 10 bases lay between the germline ends. CDR3 region: CASSLGRVVEQYF. The CDR3 region has the DNA TGTGCCAGCAGCTTAGGAAGGGTCGTCGAGCAGTACTTC. The full variable domain, completed using reference TRBV7-2 and TRBJ2-7, is GAGVSQSPSNKVTEKGKDVELRCDPISGHTALYWYRQSLGQGLEFLIYFQGNSAPDKSGLPSDRFSAERTGGSVSTLTIQRTQQEDSAVYLCASSLGRVVEQYFGPGTRLTVT.

This clonotype was seen at least ten times. The chain is built from TRBV24-1 and TRBJ1-1, with D uncertain. V lost 3 bases, J lost 10 bases, and 11 bases lay in between. Germline V lookup: CDR1 KGHDR, CDR2 SFDVKD. The CDR3 runs 12 residues. CDR3 sequence: CATSDSEMRAFF. CDR3 in DNA: TGTGCCACCAGTGATAGTGAGATGAGAGCTTTCTTT.

This clonotype was counted between two and nine times. The CDR3 nucleotides read TGTGCCAGCAGTTTCGGGCAGGGTGATTCACCCCTCCACTTT. The encoded protein is CASSFGQGDSPLHF. The chain recombines TRBV12-3 or TRBV12-4 with TRBJ1-6, with D possibly matching TRBD1 (5 bases). The CDR3 is 14 amino acids. The V gene lost 3 bases and the J gene lost 8 bases, with 11 bases spanning the gap.

The rearrangement links TRBV5-4 to TRBJ2-5; the D is unclear. V gave up 4 bases and J gave up 5 bases, with 18 bases separating them. CDR1 and CDR2 (germline): SGHNT, YYREEE (reference sequence). The CDR3 is 15 amino acids. The DNA of the CDR3 is TGTGCCAGCAGCCCCGCCCCGACATTCGGCGAGACCCAGTACTTC. Protein: CASSPAPTFGETQYF.

This clonotype appeared a few times. The chain employs TRBV27 and TRBJ1-5; tentatively, D is TRBD1 (5 bases). Germline V gene lookup returns CDR1 MNHEY and CDR2 SMNVEV (reference sequence). The CDR3 covers 16 residues. Trimming pared 5 bases from V and 3 bases from J, leaving 17 bases between. CDR3 sequence reads: CASSPRSGTINQPQHF. The CDR3, as DNA: TGTGCCAGCAGTCCACGATCCGGGACGATCAATCAGCCCCAGCATTTT.